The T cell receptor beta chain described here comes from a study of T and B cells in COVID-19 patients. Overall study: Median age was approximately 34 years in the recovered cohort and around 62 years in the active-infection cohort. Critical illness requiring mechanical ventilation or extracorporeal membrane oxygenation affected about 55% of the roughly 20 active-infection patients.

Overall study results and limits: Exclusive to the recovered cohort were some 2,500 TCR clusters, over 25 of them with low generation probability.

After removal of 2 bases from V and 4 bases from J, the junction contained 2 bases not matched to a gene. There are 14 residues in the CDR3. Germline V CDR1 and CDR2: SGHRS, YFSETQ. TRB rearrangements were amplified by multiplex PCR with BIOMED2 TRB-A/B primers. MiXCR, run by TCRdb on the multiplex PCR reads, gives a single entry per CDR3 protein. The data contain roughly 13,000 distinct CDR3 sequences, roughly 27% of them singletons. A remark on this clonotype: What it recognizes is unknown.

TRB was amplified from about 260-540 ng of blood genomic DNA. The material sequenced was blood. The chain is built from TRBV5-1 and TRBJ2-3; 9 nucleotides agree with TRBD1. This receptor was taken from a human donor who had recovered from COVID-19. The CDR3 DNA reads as TGCGCCAGCAGCTTAAGACAGGGGGCAGATACGCAGTATTTT. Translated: CASSLRQGADTQYF. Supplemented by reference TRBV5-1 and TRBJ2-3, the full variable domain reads KAGVTQTPRYLIKTRGQQVTLSCSPISGHRSVSWYQQTPGQGLQFLFEYFSETQRNKGNFPGRFSGRQFSNSRSEMNVSTLELGDSALYLCASSLRQGADTQYFGPGTRLTVL.